The entry below gives a single T cell receptor (beta chain) sequence along with its context. This clonotype was recorded many times. The antigen it binds to is not known. Base qualities are not recorded, but no much larger clone differs from it by a single base. Stable Graves' hyperthyroidism was defined as no progression to ophthalmopathy during 18 months of follow-up. Hyperthyroidism patients were aged 18 to 65 years and newly diagnosed, with disease duration of less than 2 months. Patients with uncontrolled infections, other autoimmune diseases, pregnancy or lactation were excluded. Diagnoses relied on clinical symptoms, serum thyroxine and TRAb, thyroid ultrasound and orbital computed tomography. Trizol reagent was used to extract total RNA, and RNA quality was then checked on an Agilent 2100 Bioanalyzer. The junction shows trimming of 5 bases on V and 6 bases on J, and the gene matches do not reach 8 bases of it. Based on the germline V gene (reference sequence), the CDR1 and CDR2 sequences are LGHDT and YNNKEL. From the cysteine through the phenylalanine, the CDR3 covers 14 amino acids. Only the CDR3 region is kept as DNA, spanning 42 bases read in frame from base 1.

This entry is derived from a study of T cells in Graves' hyperthyroidism and ophthalmopathy (dated by TCRdb to the late 2010s). The study in broad terms: A discovery cohort of around 100 patients, about 40 with Graves' ophthalmopathy and approximately 55 with stable Graves' hyperthyroidism, was used to find distinguishing TCR V-J signatures. An independent validation cohort of around 19 hyperthyroidism patients and about 15 patients who later progressed to ophthalmopathy tested prospective prediction of ophthalmopathy. For training and testing, the roughly 93 patients in the discovery cohort were randomly divided in a 7:3 ratio. Thyroid tissue and blood T-cell repertoires from six or seven Graves' hyperthyroidism patients were also compared in the study. After blood sampling, hyperthyroidism patients were treated with methimazole at a starting dose of 30 mg daily, and ophthalmopathy patients were treated with high-dose intravenous methylprednisolone. According to the paper, TCR Vbeta CDR3 sequencing was carried out on over 130 peripheral blood samples, which came from 40 to 45 ophthalmopathy, some 73 hyperthyroidism and around 17 progressor patients.

The paper's findings and limits, for the study overall: A model built on a 13 V-J signature distinguished ophthalmopathy from stable hyperthyroidism, reaching 87.88% sensitivity and 81% to 83% specificity in cross-validation and 80%/75% in testing. No statistical method was used to set the sample size in advance, and investigators knew the group allocation. Most expanded thyroid clonotypes (frequency above 0.001) were also found in blood, which suggests that blood repertoires may mirror thyroid immune responses. During validation, the model predicted progression to ophthalmopathy a median of about 6.3 months ahead of onset, with approximately 71% sensitivity and under 85% specificity.

TCR beta CDR3 regions were amplified from RNA transcripts. A first-round RT-PCR of the TCR CDR3 used the HTBI primer set with the Qiagen OneStep RT-PCR kit. A second multiplex PCR round built the libraries, followed by size selection and purification. Paired-end sequencing of the libraries was performed with 100 bp reads on an Illumina HiSeq2000. The study's own analysis went as follows. Raw data were processed with SOAPnuke, discarding reads with adapters, uncalled bases, mean Phred below 15, or no exact constant-primer or identifier match. COPE v1.2.5 was used to merge high-quality paired reads, and clonotypes were defined as unique nucleotide sequences. MiTCR v1.1 was used to align the clonotypes against IMGT TRBV, TRBD and TRBJ reference segments. Only V-J combinations with frequency above 0.0001, covering 99% to 99.2% of repertoires, were analysed. A TCS score was defined as the ratio of F50 (clonal expansion) to E x V (chaos), with BLOSUM62-based TCRdist applied between CDR3 peptides within each V-J. Welch's t-statistics and random forest reduced fewer than 600 V-J features to 13, which were used in a naive Bayes classifier (R e1071). Thyroid-blood repertoire similarity was quantified with the Morisita-Horn index. TCRdb applied fastp at Q25 and MiXCR to the public reads, then kept only in-frame beta chains. Merged by CDR3 protein, the rows form single entries marked with the most common genes and DNA. TCRdb's processing, not the study's, gives the V and J calls here. In all, the sample holds a few hundred thousand distinct CDR3 sequences, and around 46% of those were seen once. The ten largest clones take up more than 7.5% of the sample.

The sequence links TRBV3-1 to TRBJ2-7, and 9 bases in between align with TRBD1. The sequencing input was peripheral blood or thyroid tissue (not recorded which). This sequence was found in a woman between 18 and 29 years old with Graves' hyperthyroidism. The nucleotides read TGTGCCAGCAGCGAACGGGACAGGGCATCCGAGCAGTACTTC. It encodes CASSERDRASEQYF.